The clone carrying this T cell receptor beta chain was counted once. Its antigen is unidentified. Germline CDR1 reads SGHRS; CDR2 reads YFSETQ. Trimming removed 2 bases at V and 8 bases at J, with 13 bases between. CDR3 length: 14 amino acids. Generated by immunoSEQ multiplex PCR, the TCRdb table keeps only in-frame clones and is missing some. The table shows about 470,000 clones, with 90% occurring only once. Stated treatment: 19 received Ad26.COV2.S at low or high dose, single or two shots; a few received placebo; per-sample allocation not given. On day 63 after the first injection, vaccine and placebo recipients gave samples. The record originates from a study of Ad26.COV2.S vaccination and SARS-CoV-2 variants. Study at large: By the intramuscular route, Ad26.COV2.S was given once, or twice 56 days apart.

Findings and caveats of the study: The breadth of spike-specific CD8+ and CD4+ T cell responses after vaccination was reportedly substantial. Breadth of non-spike TCRs did not differ between vaccinees and placebo recipients.

The receptor was isolated from a person between 18 and 60 years old who received the Ad26.COV2.S COVID-19 vaccine or a placebo. The rearrangement links TRBV5-1 to TRBJ1-4, with a possible D match to TRBD1 (6 bases). This sample comprised peripheral blood, obtained in a trial of Ad26.COV2.S vaccine versus placebo. The CDR3: CASSFTGSWEKLFF. The CDR3, as DNA: TGCGCCAGCAGCTTTACAGGGTCGTGGGAAAAACTGTTTTTT.